This record concerns one TCR beta chain sequence. These data originate in a study of blood T cell repertoires in COVID-19. Study summary: Acute-phase and convalescent COVID-19 samples originated in the United States, Italy and Spain. Sources were T cells, B-cell-depleted T cells, or PBMCs; the material itself was cDNA or gDNA.

As processed by the authors: Reference gene primers were amplified, and this amplification served to estimate nucleated cell counts. Generated by immunoSEQ multiplex PCR, the TCRdb table keeps only in-frame clones and is missing some. The V and J calls and clone size were taken over from that table, and D and trimming were inferred from the DNA. The data show approximately 170,000 clones, about 85% seen once. The CDR3 is made up of 15 amino acids. Trimming took off 3 bases at V and 2 bases at J, with 12 bases between the two ends. CDR1 is KGHSH, CDR2 LQKENI, per germline. J is TRBJ2-3 and V is TRBV18, with D tentatively TRBD2 (6 bases). What was sequenced was peripheral blood. This receptor was obtained from a man aged 70-80 years who had recovered from COVID-19. The DNA of the CDR3 is TGTGCCAGCTCACCGAATAGCGGCCCCACAGATACGCAGTATTTT. Its translation: CASSPNSGPTDTQYF.